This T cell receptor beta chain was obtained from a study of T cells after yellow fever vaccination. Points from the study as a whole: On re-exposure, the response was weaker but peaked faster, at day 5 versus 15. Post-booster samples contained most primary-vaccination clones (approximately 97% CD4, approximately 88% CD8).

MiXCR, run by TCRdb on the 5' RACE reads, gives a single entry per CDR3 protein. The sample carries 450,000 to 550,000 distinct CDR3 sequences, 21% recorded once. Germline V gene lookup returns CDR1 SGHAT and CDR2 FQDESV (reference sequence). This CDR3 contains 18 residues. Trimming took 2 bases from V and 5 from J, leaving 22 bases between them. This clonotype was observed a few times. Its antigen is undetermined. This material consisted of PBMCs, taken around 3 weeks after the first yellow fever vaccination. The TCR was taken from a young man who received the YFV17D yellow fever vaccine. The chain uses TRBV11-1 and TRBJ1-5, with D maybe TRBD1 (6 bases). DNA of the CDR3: TGTGCCAGCAGCTTAAAAGGGTGGGGGACAACTATTCATCAGCCCCAGCATTTT. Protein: CASSLKGWGTTIHQPQHF.